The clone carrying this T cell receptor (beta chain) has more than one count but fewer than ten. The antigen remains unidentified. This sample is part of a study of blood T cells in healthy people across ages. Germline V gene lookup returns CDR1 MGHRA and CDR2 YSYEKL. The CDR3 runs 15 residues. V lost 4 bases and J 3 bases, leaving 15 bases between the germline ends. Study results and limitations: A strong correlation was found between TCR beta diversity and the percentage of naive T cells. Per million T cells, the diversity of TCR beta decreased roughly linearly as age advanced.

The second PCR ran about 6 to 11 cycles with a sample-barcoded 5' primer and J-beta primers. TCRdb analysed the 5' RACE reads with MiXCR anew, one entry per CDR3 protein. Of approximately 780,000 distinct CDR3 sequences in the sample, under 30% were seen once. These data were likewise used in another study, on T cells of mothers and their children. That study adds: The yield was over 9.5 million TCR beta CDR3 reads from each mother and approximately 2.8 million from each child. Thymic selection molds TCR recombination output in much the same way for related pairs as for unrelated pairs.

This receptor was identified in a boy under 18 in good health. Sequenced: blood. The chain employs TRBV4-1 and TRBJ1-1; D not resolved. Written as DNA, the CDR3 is TGCGCCAGCAGCCGGGGAGAAGGTGGCTACACTGAAGCTTTCTTT. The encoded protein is CASSRGEGGYTEAFF.